This T cell receptor beta chain comes out of a study of CDR3 diversity in severe acne. CDR1 is SGHVS, CDR2 FQNEAQ, per germline. This CDR3 is 13 amino acids long. The V gene lost 0 bases and the J gene lost 5 bases, with 8 bases spanning the gap. TCRdb fed the PCR reads into MiXCR, producing one record per CDR3 protein. The sample contains approximately 84,000 distinct CDR3 sequences, around 49% of which appear only once. This clonotype came up a few times. The clonotype was recovered from a male donor in good health, without acne. The source material was blood. The chain joins TRBV7-8 to TRBJ2-7; D may be TRBD1 (5 bases). The CDR3 loop reads CASSLARAHEQYF. Written as DNA, the CDR3 is TGTGCCAGCAGCTTAGCCAGGGCACACGAGCAGTACTTC.